This TCR beta chain was retrieved from a study of CD4 T cells in relation to SARS-CoV-2 and coronaviruses. Study-wide points: This crossreactivity analysis covered spike protein alone, no other viral proteins.

The data were produced by immunoSEQ multiplex PCR, yet TCRdb's version contains in-frame clones alone and is incomplete. This sample has some 44,000 clones, with approximately 80% found just once. For 10 days, roughly 10^5 sorted CD4+ cells grew with T cell-depleted PBMCs and CEF. To note about this clone: The antigen remains unidentified.

Trimming shortened V by 5 bases and J by 6 bases, and 14 bases separated the two germline ends. The CDR3 is 13 residues long. CDR1 SEHNR and CDR2 FQNEAQ come from the germline V gene (reference sequence). This TCR was sampled from an adult with COVID-19. The chain links TRBV7-9 to TRBJ2-7; the D call may be TRBD1 or TRBD2 (5 bases each). The sequenced material came from naive CD4+ T cells from PBMCs, cultured in vitro. Subset specified: naive CD4+ T cells isolated by negative enrichment. The CDR3 protein is CASSIRSGSEQYF. Here the CDR3 DNA reads TGTGCCAGCAGCATTAGGTCAGGGAGCGAGCAGTACTTC.